The clone carrying this TCR beta chain appeared once. The data were taken from a study of technical replicates of blood from four donors. Measured with immunoSEQ multiplex PCR; TCRdb has only the in-frame clones, and not every one. The profile shows approximately 94,000 clones, less than 96% of them singletons. The sequence was obtained from a human donor in good health. The specimen was T cells isolated from PBMCs.

Written as DNA, the CDR3 is TGTGCCAGCTCACTACAGGGGGCGAGCGGCTACACCTTC. Protein sequence: CASSLQGASGYTF. The chain employs TRBV18 and TRBJ1-2; TRBD1 matches 9 bases. Germline values: CDR1 KGHSH, CDR2 LQKENI. This CDR3 is 13 amino acids long. V trimming: 4 bases; J trimming: 8 bases; junction bases outside the gene matches: 5.